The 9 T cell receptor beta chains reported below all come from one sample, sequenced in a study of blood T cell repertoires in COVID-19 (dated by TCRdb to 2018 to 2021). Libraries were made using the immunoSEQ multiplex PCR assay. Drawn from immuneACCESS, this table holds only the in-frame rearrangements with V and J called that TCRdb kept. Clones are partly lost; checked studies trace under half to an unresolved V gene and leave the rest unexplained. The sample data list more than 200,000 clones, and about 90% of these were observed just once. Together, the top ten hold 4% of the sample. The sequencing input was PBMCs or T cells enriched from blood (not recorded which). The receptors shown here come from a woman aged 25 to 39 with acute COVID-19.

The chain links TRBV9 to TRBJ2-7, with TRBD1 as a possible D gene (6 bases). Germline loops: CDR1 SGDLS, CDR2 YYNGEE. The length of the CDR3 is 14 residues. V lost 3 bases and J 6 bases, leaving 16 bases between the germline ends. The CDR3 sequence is CASSGQAGTSEQYF. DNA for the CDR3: TGTGCCAGCAGCGGGCAGGCAGGGACAAGCGAGCAGTACTTC.

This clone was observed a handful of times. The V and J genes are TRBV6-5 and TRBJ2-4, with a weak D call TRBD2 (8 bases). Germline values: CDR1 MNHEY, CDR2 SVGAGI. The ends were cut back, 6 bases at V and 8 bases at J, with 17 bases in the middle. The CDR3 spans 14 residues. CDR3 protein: CASRGTAGGDIQYF. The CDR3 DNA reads TGTGCCAGCAGGGGGACAGCCGGGGGGGACATTCAGTACTTC.

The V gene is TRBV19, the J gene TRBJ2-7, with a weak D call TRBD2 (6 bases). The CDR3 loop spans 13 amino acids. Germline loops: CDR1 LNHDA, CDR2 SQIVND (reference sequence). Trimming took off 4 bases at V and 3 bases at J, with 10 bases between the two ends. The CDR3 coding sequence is TGTGCCAGTAGTAGGGACTGGCGCTACGAGCAGTACTTC. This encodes CASSRDWRYEQYF.

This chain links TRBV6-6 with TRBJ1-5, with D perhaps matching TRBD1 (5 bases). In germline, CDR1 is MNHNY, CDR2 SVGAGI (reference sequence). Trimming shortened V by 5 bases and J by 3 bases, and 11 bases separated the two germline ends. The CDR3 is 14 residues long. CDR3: CASSPREDNQPQHF. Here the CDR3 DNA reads TGTGCCAGCAGTCCCAGGGAGGACAATCAGCCCCAGCATTTT.

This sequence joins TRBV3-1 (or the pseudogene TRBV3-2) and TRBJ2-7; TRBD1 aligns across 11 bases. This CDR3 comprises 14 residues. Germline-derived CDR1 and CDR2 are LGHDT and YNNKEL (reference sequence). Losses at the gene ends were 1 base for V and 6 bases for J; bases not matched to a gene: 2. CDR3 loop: CASSQGDRGGEQYF. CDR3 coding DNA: TGTGCCAGCAGCCAAGGGGACAGGGGGGGCGAGCAGTACTTC.

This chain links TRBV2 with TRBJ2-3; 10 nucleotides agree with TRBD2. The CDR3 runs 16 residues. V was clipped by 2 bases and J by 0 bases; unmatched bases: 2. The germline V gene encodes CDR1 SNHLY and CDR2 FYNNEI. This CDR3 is CASSELAGASTDTQYF. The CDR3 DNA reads TGTGCCAGCAGTGAACTAGCGGGGGCTAGCACAGATACGCAGTATTTT. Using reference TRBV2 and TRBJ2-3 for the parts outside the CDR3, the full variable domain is EPEVTQTPSHQVTQMGQEVILRCVPISNHLYFYWYRQILGQKVEFLVSFYNNEISEKSEIFDDQFSVERPDGSNFTLKIRSTKLEDSAMYFCASSELAGASTDTQYFGPGTRLTVL.

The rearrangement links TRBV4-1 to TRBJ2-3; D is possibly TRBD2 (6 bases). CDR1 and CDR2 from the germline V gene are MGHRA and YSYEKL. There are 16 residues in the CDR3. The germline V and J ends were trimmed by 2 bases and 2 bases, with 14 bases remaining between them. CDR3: CASSQLTGLITDTQYF. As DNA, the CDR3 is TGCGCCAGCAGCCAACTCACAGGACTAATCACAGATACGCAGTATTTT.

The CDR3 here is CASSQPRQDEQYF. The CDR3 DNA is TGCGCCAGCAGCCAACCCCGACAGGACGAGCAGTACTTC. This chain joins TRBV4-1 and TRBJ2-7; the D gene is possibly TRBD1 (6 bases). Trimming removed 2 bases from V and 5 bases from J, with 10 bases in between. The CDR3 is 13 residues long. Per germline, CDR1 MGHRA and CDR2 YSYEKL.

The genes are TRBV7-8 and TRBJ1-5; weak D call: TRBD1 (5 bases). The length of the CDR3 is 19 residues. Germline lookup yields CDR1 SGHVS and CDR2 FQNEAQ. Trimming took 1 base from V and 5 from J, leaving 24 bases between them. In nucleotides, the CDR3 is TGTGCCAGCAGCTTAGGGCGGGGGTACCGAAGGGAAATAGATCAGCCCCAGCATTTT. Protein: CASSLGRGYRREIDQPQHF.